The 12 T cell receptor beta chains listed next were all sequenced from one sample in a study of T cells in Graves' hyperthyroidism and ophthalmopathy. Amplified TCR beta CDR3 regions derived from RNA transcripts. Using the HTBI primer set, a first-round RT-PCR was run on the TCR CDR3. TCRdb recomputed calls from the multiplex PCR reads with MiXCR, one row per CDR3 protein. This table holds a few hundred thousand distinct CDR3 sequences, 15% to 17% found once. The sample consisted of blood. Source of these receptors: a woman aged 25 to 45 with Graves' hyperthyroidism.

This clonotype was recorded only once. This chain uses TRBV27 with TRBJ2-7; D is ambiguous. Trimming left V 7 bases short and J 0 bases short, with 16 bases between. The CDR3 has 15 residues. Germline assignment: CDR1 MNHEY and CDR2 SMNVEV (reference sequence). Here the CDR3 reads CASKVRSSYSYEQYF. CDR3 coding DNA: TGTGCCAGCAAGGTGAGGTCGAGTTACTCCTACGAGCAGTACTTC.

The V gene is TRBV12-3 or TRBV12-4, the J gene TRBJ2-7; a weak D match, TRBD2 (7 bases). Trimming shortened V by 6 bases and J by 6 bases, and 15 bases separated the two germline ends. This CDR3 spans 13 amino acids. CDR3 sequence: CASRGGGVREQYF. DNA of the CDR3: TGTGCCAGCAGGGGGGGGGGCGTGCGCGAGCAGTACTTC.

This clonotype was seen at least ten times. The chain combines TRBV18 with TRBJ2-7; 7 positions match TRBD2. Germline V gene lookup returns CDR1 KGHSH and CDR2 LQKENI. J was trimmed by 6 bases and V by 0 bases; bases with no gene match: 5. The CDR3 loop spans 14 amino acids. In DNA form, the CDR3 reads TGTGCCAGCTCACCACCGGCGGGAGTGTTCGAGCAGTACTTC. This codes for CASSPPAGVFEQYF.

This clonotype was picked up many times. The chain's CDR3 is CASSSGLLLSTDTQYF. DNA of the CDR3: TGTGCCAGCAGTTCTGGACTTTTACTAAGCACAGATACGCAGTATTTT. J is TRBJ2-3 and V is TRBV27, with D possibly matching TRBD2 (5 bases). CDR1 is MNHEY and CDR2 is SMNVEV in the germline V gene (reference sequence). The length of the CDR3 is 16 residues. The V gene lost 4 bases and the J gene lost 0 bases, with 14 bases spanning the gap.

This clonotype occurred many times. This chain links TRBV7-3 with TRBJ2-2; D gene unclear. The CDR3 spans 12 residues. Germline loops: CDR1 SGHTA, CDR2 FQGTGA. With 5 bases removed from V and 6 bases from J, the gap between germline ends came to 7 bases. The CDR3 reads CASSIRPGELFF. CDR3 DNA sequence: TGTGCCAGCAGCATCCGTCCCGGGGAGCTGTTTTTT.

Worth noting for this clonotype: Given a much more abundant clone one base away, this may be a read error. The chain joins TRBV28 to TRBJ2-2, with D possibly TRBD1 on 6 matching bases. Germline CDR1 and CDR2: MDHEN and SYDVKM. The CDR3 covers 13 residues. CDR3 amino acids: CTSRPPGDGELFF. As DNA, the CDR3 is TGTACCAGCAGACCCCCAGGGGACGGGGAGCTGTTTTTT.

This clonotype came up many times. The gene calls are TRBV12-3 or TRBV12-4 and TRBJ1-6, with D hard to call. The CDR3 length is 18 residues. V lost 5 bases, J lost 7 bases, and 24 bases lay in between. The CDR3 reads CASSTPHARASGNSPLHF. CDR3 in DNA: TGTGCCAGCAGTACTCCGCATGCCCGGGCCAGCGGGAATTCACCCCTCCACTTT.

This sequence joins TRBV24-1 and TRBJ2-5, with unresolved D. From germline, CDR1 is KGHDR and CDR2 SFDVKD. V was shortened by 5 bases and J by 5 bases, with 8 bases between the two germline ends. CDR3 length equals 12 residues. DNA for the CDR3: TGTGCCACCAGTGGTCCATCGGAGACCCAGTACTTC. This codes for CATSGPSETQYF.

This clonotype showed up many times. J is TRBJ2-5 and V is TRBV12-3 or TRBV12-4; TRBD1 agrees at 9 bases. The CDR3 is made up of 16 amino acids. V was pared by 4 bases and J by 5 bases, with 11 bases of the junction left unmatched. The CDR3 sequence: CASSSDWDRVQETQYF. CDR3 DNA sequence: TGTGCCAGCAGTTCCGATTGGGACAGGGTACAGGAGACCCAGTACTTC.

In its sample, this clonotype was seen a few times. The chain joins TRBV15 to TRBJ1-1; D is ambiguous. Germline assignment: CDR1 LNHNV and CDR2 YYDKDF (reference sequence). The ends were cut back, 1 base at V and 7 bases at J, with 10 bases in the middle. This CDR3 has 13 residues. CDR3 nucleotides: TGTGCCACCAGCAGAGTCCGGCAGAGTGAAGCTTTCTTT. Protein product: CATSRVRQSEAFF.

For this clonotype: This may stem from a read error, because a much larger clone lies one nucleotide away. This chain joins TRBV5-1 and TRBJ2-7, with TRBD1 matching 8 bases. Trimming cost V 4 bases and J 7 bases; bases outside gene matches: 19. The germline gives CDR1 SGHRS, CDR2 YFSETQ. The CDR3 spans 17 residues. The CDR3 coding sequence is TGCGCCAGCAGCATGGCTGTTCGGCCAGGGGGCGCGGGTGAGCAGTACTTC. Protein sequence: CASSMAVRPGGAGEQYF.

On this clonotype: A much bigger clone sits one base away, suggesting this may be a read error. The chain recombines TRBV27 with TRBJ2-7, with D uncertain. The V end lost 2 bases, the J end lost 2 bases, and 10 bases lay between the germline ends. This CDR3 is built from 14 residues. Germline V lookup: CDR1 MNHEY, CDR2 SMNVEV (reference sequence). DNA of the CDR3: TGTGCCAGCAGTTTAGTGGAACCAACCTACGAGCAGTACTTC. Amino acid sequence: CASSLVEPTYEQYF.